Presented here are 8 T cell receptor beta chains from one specimen sequenced in a study of blood T cell repertoires in COVID-19 (dated by TCRdb to about 2020). The library was produced with the immunoSEQ multiplex PCR assay. As stored in TCRdb, this immuneACCESS dataset retains in-frame rearrangements with V and J assigned. A fraction of the clones does not appear; measured against another copy, unresolved V genes explain less than half of the discrepancy, and the remainder lacks a known reason. The table for this sample lists about 240,000 clones; over 75% of them were counted only once. The ten largest clones represent 0.65% to 0.9% of the sample. Source material: peripheral blood. Receptors were obtained from a woman in her 30s with acute or convalescent COVID-19.

The gene calls are TRBV5-1 and TRBJ2-1; 7 bases align to TRBD2. V dropped 7 bases and J dropped 7; count of bases not matched to a gene: 11. CDR3 length equals 14 residues. CDR1 is SGHRS, CDR2 YFSETQ, per germline. Here the CDR3 reads CASRVAGARNEQFF. CDR3 DNA sequence: TGCGCCAGCCGCGTGGCGGGAGCGAGGAATGAGCAGTTCTTC. Looking up the rest from reference TRBV5-1 and TRBJ2-1 gives the full variable domain: KAGVTQTPRYLIKTRGQQVTLSCSPISGHRSVSWYQQTPGQGLQFLFEYFSETQRNKGNFPGRFSGRQFSNSRSEMNVSTLELGDSALYLCASRVAGARNEQFFGPGTRLTVL.

This chain joins TRBV12-5 and TRBJ2-7, with D perhaps TRBD1 (6 bases). Germline CDR1 LGHNT, CDR2 FRNRAP. Trimming removed 4 bases from V and 3 bases from J, with 13 bases in between. The CDR3 loop spans 14 amino acids. The CDR3 spells CASGSGRGDYEQYF. The CDR3 region has the DNA TGTGCTAGTGGTTCCGGCAGGGGAGACTACGAGCAGTACTTC.

The genes are TRBV11-3 and TRBJ1-1; 7 bases line up with TRBD1. V lost 5 bases and J lost 5; bases outside the gene matches: 17. The germline V gene encodes CDR1 SGHNT and CDR2 YENEEA. The CDR3 extends over 17 amino acids. This chain's CDR3 is CASSPVRAGGLRTEAFF. The CDR3 DNA sequence: TGTGCCAGCAGCCCCGTACGGGCAGGGGGGTTGAGGACTGAAGCTTTCTTT.

This chain uses TRBV19 with TRBJ1-2; 12 nucleotides agree with TRBD1. Germline CDR1 is LNHDA and CDR2 is SQIVND (reference sequence). V shed 4 bases, J shed 1 base, and the junction held 7 bases outside the gene matches. This CDR3 is 17 amino acids long. As DNA, the CDR3 is TGTGCCAGTAGTACCCGGGACAGGGGGCCGGTTAACTATGGCTACACCTTC. As protein: CASSTRDRGPVNYGYTF.

The chain employs TRBV19 and TRBJ1-5, with D unclear. Germline V lookup: CDR1 LNHDA, CDR2 SQIVND (reference sequence). The CDR3 runs 14 residues. Trimming stripped 1 base from V and 1 base from J, with 5 bases between. For the CDR3, the DNA is TGTGCCAGTAGTATAGTACAAAGCAATCAGCCCCAGCATTTT. Protein sequence: CASSIVQSNQPQHF.

The CDR3 nucleotides are TGTGCCAGCAGTGAGGGACAGGTTAACACTGAAGCTTTCTTT. This codes for CASSEGQVNTEAFF. J is TRBJ1-1 and V is TRBV6-2 or TRBV6-3; 8 bases map to TRBD1. There are 14 residues in the CDR3. The V gene's germline CDR1 is MNHEY and CDR2 SVGEGT. V dropped 5 bases and J dropped 2; count of bases not matched to a gene: 4.

This clone came up once. This chain connects TRBV7-8 to TRBJ1-6, with 7 bases lining up with TRBD1. Per germline, CDR1 SGHVS and CDR2 FQNEAQ. The CDR3 is 18 amino acids. The V gene end was trimmed by 0 bases and the J gene end by 2 bases; junction bases not matched to a gene: 7. Here the CDR3 reads CASSLAKTGSPYNSPLHF. The CDR3 DNA follows: TGTGCCAGCAGCTTAGCCAAGACAGGGAGTCCCTATAATTCACCCCTCCACTTT.

The DNA for the CDR3 is TGTGCCAGCAGCTTAACTCAGGGGGCATCTGGAAACACCATATATTTT. This encodes CASSLTQGASGNTIYF. The chain recombines TRBV7-3 with TRBJ1-3, with TRBD1 identical over 8 bases. J was trimmed by 1 base and V by 0 bases; bases with no gene match: 2. This CDR3 region has 16 residues. Germline V gene lookup returns CDR1 SGHTA and CDR2 FQGTGA.